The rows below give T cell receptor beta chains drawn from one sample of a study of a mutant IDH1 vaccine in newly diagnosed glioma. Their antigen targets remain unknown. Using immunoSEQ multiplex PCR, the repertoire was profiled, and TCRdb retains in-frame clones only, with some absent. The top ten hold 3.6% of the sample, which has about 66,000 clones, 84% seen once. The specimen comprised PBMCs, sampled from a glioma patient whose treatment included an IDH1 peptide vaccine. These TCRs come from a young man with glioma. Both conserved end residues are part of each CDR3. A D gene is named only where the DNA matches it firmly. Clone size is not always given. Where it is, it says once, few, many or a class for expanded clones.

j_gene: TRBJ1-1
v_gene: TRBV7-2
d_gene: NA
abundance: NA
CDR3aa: CASSLYGGDTEAFF
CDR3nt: TGTGCCAGCAGCTTATACGGGGGGGACACTGAAGCTTTCTTT

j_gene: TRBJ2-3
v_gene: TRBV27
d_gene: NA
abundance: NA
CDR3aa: CASSQWTYSTDTQYF
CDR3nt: TGTGCCAGCAGCCAGTGGACATACAGCACAGATACGCAGTATTTT

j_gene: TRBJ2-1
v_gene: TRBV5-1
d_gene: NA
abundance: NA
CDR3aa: CASSLQTSSSYNEQFF
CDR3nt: TGCGCCAGCAGCTTACAGACTTCCAGCTCCTACAATGAGCAGTTCTTC

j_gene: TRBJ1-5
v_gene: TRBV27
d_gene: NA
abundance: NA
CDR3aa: CASSFSAGESNQPQHF
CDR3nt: TGTGCCAGCAGTTTTTCGGCCGGCGAGAGCAATCAGCCCCAGCATTTT

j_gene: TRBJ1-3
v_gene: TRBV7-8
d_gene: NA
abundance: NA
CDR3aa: CASRRGSEFSGNTIYF
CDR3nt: TGTGCCAGCAGACGCGGCAGCGAGTTCTCTGGAAACACCATATATTTT

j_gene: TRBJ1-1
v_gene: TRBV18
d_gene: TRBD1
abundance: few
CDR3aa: CASSPPTGGDTEAFF
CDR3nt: TGTGCCAGCTCACCACCGACAGGGGGTGACACTGAAGCTTTCTTT

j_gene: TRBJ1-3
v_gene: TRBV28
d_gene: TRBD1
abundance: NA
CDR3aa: CASKITGTGQPTIYF
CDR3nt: TGTGCCAGCAAAATTACCGGGACAGGGCAACCCACCATATATTTT

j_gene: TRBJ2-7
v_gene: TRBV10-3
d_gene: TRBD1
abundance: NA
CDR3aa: CATGTGAYEQYF
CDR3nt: TGTGCCACCGGGACAGGGGCGTACGAGCAGTACTTC

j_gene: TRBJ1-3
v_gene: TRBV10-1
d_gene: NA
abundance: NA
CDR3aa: CASSESFRACSGNTIYF
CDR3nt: TGCGCCAGCAGTGAGAGTTTCAGGGCCTGCTCTGGAAACACCATATATTTT

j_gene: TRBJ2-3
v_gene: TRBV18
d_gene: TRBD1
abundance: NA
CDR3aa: CASSRPTGGTDTQYF
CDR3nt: TGTGCCAGCTCACGGCCGACAGGGGGCACAGATACGCAGTATTTT

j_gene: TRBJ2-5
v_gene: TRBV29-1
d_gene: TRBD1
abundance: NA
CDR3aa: CSTGTGMGTQYF
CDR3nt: TGCAGCACCGGGACAGGGATGGGGACCCAGTACTTC

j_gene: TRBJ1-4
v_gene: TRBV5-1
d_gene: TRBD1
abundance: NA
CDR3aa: CASSPGQRNEKLFF
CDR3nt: TGCGCCAGCAGCCCGGGACAGAGAAATGAAAAACTGTTTTTT

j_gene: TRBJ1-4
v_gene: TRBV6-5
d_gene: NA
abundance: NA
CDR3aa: CASSNPGEKLFF
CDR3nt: TGTGCCAGCAGTAACCCAGGGGAAAAACTGTTTTTT

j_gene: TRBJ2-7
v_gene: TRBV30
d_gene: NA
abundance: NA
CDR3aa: CAWNLGLGDSYEQYF
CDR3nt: TGTGCCTGGAACCTAGGCCTAGGGGATTCCTACGAGCAGTACTTC

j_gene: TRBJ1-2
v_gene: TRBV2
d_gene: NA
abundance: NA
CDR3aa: CASSRNRQYNYGYTF
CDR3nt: TGTGCCAGCAGTCGTAACAGACAGTATAACTATGGCTACACCTTC

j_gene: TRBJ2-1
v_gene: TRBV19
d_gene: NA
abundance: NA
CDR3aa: CASSIVLWGEQFF
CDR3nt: TGTGCCAGTAGTATTGTCTTGTGGGGTGAGCAGTTCTTC

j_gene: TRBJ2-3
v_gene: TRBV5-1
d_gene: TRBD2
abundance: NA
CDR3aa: CASSLGLAGTAHTQYF
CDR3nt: TGCGCCAGCAGCTTGGGACTAGCAGGAACGGCACATACGCAGTATTTT

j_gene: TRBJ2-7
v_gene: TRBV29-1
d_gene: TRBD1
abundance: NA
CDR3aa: CSVSGLQGVDGYEQYF
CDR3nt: TGCAGTGTATCTGGTCTACAGGGGGTTGATGGTTACGAGCAGTACTTC

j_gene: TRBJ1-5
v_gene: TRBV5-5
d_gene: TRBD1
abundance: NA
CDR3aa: CASSPEDRGQPQHF
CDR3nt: TGTGCCAGCAGCCCGGAGGACAGGGGGCAGCCCCAGCATTTT

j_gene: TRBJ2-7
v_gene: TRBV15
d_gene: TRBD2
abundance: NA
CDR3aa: CATSRDLAGGREYEQYF
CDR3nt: TGTGCCACCAGCAGAGATTTGGCTGGCGGGAGAGAATACGAGCAGTACTTC

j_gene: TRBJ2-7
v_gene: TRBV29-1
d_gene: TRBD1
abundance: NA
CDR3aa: CSVLSGQGNEQYF
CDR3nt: TGCAGCGTTTTATCGGGACAGGGCAACGAGCAGTACTTC

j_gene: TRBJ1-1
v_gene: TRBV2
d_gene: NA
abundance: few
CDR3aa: CASSSETGNTEAFF
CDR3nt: TGTGCCAGCAGCTCAGAGACCGGGAACACTGAAGCTTTCTTT

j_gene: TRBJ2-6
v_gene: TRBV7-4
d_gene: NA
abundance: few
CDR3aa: CASSHRSQSRANVLTF
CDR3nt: TGTGCCAGCAGCCATCGCTCACAAAGTCGGGCCAACGTCCTGACTTTC

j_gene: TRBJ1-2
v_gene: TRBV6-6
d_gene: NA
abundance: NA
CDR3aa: CASRPGQDYGYTF
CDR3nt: TGTGCCAGCAGGCCGGGACAAGACTATGGCTACACCTTC

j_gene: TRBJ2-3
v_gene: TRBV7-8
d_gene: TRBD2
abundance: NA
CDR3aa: CASSTGLAGENTQYF
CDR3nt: TGTGCCAGCAGCACCGGACTAGCGGGAGAGAATACGCAGTATTTT

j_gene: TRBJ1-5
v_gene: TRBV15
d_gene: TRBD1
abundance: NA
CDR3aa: CATSRDGTGGQPQHF
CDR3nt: TGTGCCACCAGCAGAGACGGGACAGGGGGTCAGCCCCAGCATTTT

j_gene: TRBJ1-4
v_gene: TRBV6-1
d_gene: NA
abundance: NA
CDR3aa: CASSINVAVNEKLFF
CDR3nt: TGTGCCAGCAGTATTAACGTGGCCGTTAATGAAAAACTGTTTTTT

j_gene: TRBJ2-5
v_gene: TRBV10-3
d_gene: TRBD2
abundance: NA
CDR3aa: CAISDAPGLAVQETQYF
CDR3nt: TGTGCCATCAGTGACGCCCCGGGACTAGCGGTACAAGAGACCCAGTACTTC

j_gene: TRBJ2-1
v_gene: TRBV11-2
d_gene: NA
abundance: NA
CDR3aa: CASSSRTQGIYNEQFF
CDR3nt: TGTGCCAGCAGCTCTAGGACCCAGGGCATCTACAATGAGCAGTTCTTC

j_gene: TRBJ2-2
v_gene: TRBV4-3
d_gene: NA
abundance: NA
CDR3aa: CASSPQTGTNTGELFF
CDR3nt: TGCGCCAGCAGCCCGCAGACAGGAACGAACACCGGGGAGCTGTTTTTT

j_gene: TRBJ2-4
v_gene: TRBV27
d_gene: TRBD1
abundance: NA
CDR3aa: CANQSLDRGLRYGAKNIQYF
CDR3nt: TGTGCCAATCAGTCCCTCGACAGGGGGCTTCGATATGGGGCCAAAAACATTCAGTACTTC

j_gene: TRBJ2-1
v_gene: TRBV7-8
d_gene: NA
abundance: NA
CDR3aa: CASSLESSYNEQFF
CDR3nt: TGTGCCAGCAGCTTGGAGAGCTCCTACAATGAGCAGTTCTTC

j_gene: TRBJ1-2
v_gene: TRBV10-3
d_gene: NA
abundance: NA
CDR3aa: CAISESGKDGYTF
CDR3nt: TGTGCCATCAGTGAGTCTGGGAAGGACGGCTACACCTTC

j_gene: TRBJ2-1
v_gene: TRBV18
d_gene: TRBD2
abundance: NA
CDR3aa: CASSPMGLAGYNEQFF
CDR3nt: TGTGCCAGCTCACCCATGGGACTAGCGGGTTACAATGAGCAGTTCTTC

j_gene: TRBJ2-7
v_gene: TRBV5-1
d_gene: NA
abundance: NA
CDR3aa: CASSSTGLRSYEQYF
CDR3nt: TGCGCCAGCAGCTCAACAGGGTTACGTTCCTACGAGCAGTACTTC

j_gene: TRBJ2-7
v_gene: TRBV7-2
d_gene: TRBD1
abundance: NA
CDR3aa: CASTPDRASYEQYF
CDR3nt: TGTGCCAGCACCCCGGACAGGGCCTCCTACGAGCAGTACTTC

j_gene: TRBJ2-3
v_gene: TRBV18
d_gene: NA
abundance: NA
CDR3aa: CASSPRTTDTQYF
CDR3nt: TGTGCCAGCTCACCACGGACCACAGATACGCAGTATTTT

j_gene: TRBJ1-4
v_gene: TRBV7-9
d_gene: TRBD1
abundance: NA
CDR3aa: CASSSSDRGHFFNEKLFF
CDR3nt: TGTGCCAGCAGCTCATCGGACAGGGGGCATTTTTTTAATGAAAAACTGTTTTTT

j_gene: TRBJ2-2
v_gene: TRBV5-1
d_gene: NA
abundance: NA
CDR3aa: CASSAGLVNTGELFF
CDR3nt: TGCGCCAGCAGCGCGGGACTCGTTAACACCGGGGAGCTGTTTTTT

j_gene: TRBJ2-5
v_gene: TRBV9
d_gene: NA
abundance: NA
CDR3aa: CASSSHSLGETQYF
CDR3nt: TGTGCCAGCAGCTCCCATTCCCTGGGGGAGACCCAGTACTTC

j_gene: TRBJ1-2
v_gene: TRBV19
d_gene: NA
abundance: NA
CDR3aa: CASSPSVGHNYGYTF
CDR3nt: TGTGCCAGTAGTCCTAGCGTCGGACACAACTATGGCTACACCTTC

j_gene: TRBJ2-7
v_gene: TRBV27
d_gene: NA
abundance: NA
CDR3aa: CASSLSGAYEQYF
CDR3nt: TGTGCCAGCAGTTTATCGGGCGCCTACGAGCAGTACTTC

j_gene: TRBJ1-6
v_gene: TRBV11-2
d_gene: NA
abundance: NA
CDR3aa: CASSLRGRDNSPLHF
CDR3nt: TGTGCCAGCAGCTTACGGGGTCGAGATAATTCACCCCTCCACTTT

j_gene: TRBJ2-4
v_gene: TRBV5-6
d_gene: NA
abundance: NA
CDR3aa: CASSSLQGIAKNIQYF
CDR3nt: TGTGCCAGCAGCAGTCTCCAGGGTATAGCCAAAAACATTCAGTACTTC

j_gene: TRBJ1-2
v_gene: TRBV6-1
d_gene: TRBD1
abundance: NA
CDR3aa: CASREGQGIYGYTF
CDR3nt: TGTGCCAGCAGGGAGGGACAGGGGATCTATGGCTACACCTTC

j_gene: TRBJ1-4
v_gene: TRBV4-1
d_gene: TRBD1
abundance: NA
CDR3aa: CASSAGTGHNEKLFF
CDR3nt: TGCGCCAGCAGCGCCGGGACAGGGCATAATGAAAAACTGTTTTTT

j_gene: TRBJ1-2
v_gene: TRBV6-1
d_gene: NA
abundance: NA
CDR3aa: CASSEAGQGINYGYTF
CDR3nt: TGTGCCAGCAGTGAAGCAGGGCAGGGGATAAACTATGGCTACACCTTC

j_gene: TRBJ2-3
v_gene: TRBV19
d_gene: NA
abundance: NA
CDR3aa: CASTPPWEDTQYF
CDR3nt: TGTGCCAGTACCCCCCCTTGGGAAGATACGCAGTATTTT

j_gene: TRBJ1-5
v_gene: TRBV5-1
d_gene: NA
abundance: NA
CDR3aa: CASSLNGAGSQPQHF
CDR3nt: TGCGCCAGCAGCTTGAATGGGGCAGGGAGTCAGCCCCAGCATTTT

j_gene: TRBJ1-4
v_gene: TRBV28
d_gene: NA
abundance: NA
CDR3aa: CASSFNRWTEKLFF
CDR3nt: TGTGCCAGCAGTTTCAATAGGTGGACTGAAAAACTGTTTTTT